The clone carrying this TCR beta chain is a singleton in its sample. Its antigen is not known. CD8+ and CD4+ T cells were negatively isolated; TEMRA cells were FACS-enriched. The data were obtained in a study of CD8 T cells in Susac syndrome. On the study more broadly: Blood was drawn from Susac syndrome patients while they were therapy-naive, on corticosteroids, or on intravenous immunoglobulin alone. The study, taken as a whole, reports: In total CD8+ repertoires, fewer than 20 Susac-specific public clones were found, and in CD8+ TEMRA repertoires, roughly five were found.

RNA, at roughly 0.45 to 1 ug, was reverse transcribed with random hexamers. The CDR3 of TCR beta was amplified by immunoSEQ multiplex PCR across 54 Vbeta and 13 Jbeta. TCRdb reprocessed the immunoSEQ multiplex PCR reads via MiXCR and lists one record per CDR3 protein. The sample contains under 110,000 distinct CDR3 sequences, roughly 94% of which appear only once. V lost 6 bases and J lost 8, with 7 bases in between. CDR1 and CDR2 from the germline V gene are SEHNR and FQNEAQ (reference sequence). The CDR3 covers 11 residues. The gene calls are TRBV7-9 and TRBJ2-2; D call uncertain. The origin of this receptor is a human donor with Susac syndrome. Material for sequencing was CD8+ T cells from PBMCs. DNA of the CDR3: TGTGCCAGCAGGGTGTCGGGGGAGCTGTTTTTT. Translated: CASRVSGELFF.